The present TCR beta chain was sequenced within a study of monozygotic twins with inflammatory bowel disease. cDNA encoding TCRalpha and TCRbeta underwent two nested PCRs of 16 and 9 cycles, each of which was followed by bead purification. For each CDR3 protein, TCRdb gives one entry from its re-call of the 5' RACE reads, without DNA. This listing includes a few hundred thousand distinct CDR3 sequences. CDR3 size: 13 residues. The germline V gene has CDR1 SQVTM and CDR2 ANQGSEA. Sequencing was carried out using blood. This sequence was found in a human donor with ulcerative colitis or Crohn's disease, or a healthy co-twin of an affected twin (not recorded which). The rearrangement joins TRBV29-1 to TRBJ1-1; lacking DNA, the TRBD1 call made by TCRdb goes unchecked. CDR3 in amino acids: CSAWDRENTEAFF. Filled out from reference TRBV29-1 and TRBJ1-1, the complete variable domain reads SAVISQKPSRDICQRGTSLTIQCQVDSQVTMMFWYRQQPGQSLTLIATANQGSEATYESGFVIDKFPISRPNLTFSTLTVSNMSPEDSSIYLCSAWDRENTEAFFGQGTRLTVV.